This entry lists 24 T cell receptor beta chains sequenced from one sample in a study of blood T cell repertoires in COVID-19. Profiling relied on immunoSEQ multiplex PCR, and the TCRdb table lists in-frame clones only, not all of them. The repertoire holds about 250,000 clones, more than 65% seen once, with approximately 3.6% in the top ten. Material for sequencing was PBMCs or T cells enriched from blood (not recorded which). The receptors were gathered from a man aged 45 to 65 who had recovered from COVID-19.

The DNA of the CDR3 is TGTGCCAGCAGTGAGGACAGGGGGACTAATGAAAAACTGTTTTTT. Its protein product is CASSEDRGTNEKLFF. V gene TRBV25-1 combines with J gene TRBJ1-4, with 10 bases lining up with TRBD1. Germline V gives CDR1 MGHDK, CDR2 SYGVNS. The CDR3 consists of 15 residues. Trimming removed 3 bases from V and 2 bases from J; junction bases left unmatched: 0.

The genes are TRBV19 and TRBJ1-4; 11 bases are a match to TRBD1. From germline, CDR1 is LNHDA and CDR2 SQIVND (reference sequence). The CDR3 contains 13 residues. Losses at the gene ends were 6 bases for V and 10 bases for J; bases not matched to a gene: 4. CDR3 protein: CASSGTGGAKLFF. For the CDR3, the DNA is TGTGCCAGTAGCGGGACAGGGGGAGCAAAACTGTTTTTT.

The chain links TRBV6-2 or TRBV6-3 to TRBJ2-7; 11 nucleotides match TRBD1. The CDR3 has 17 amino acids. Germline assignment: CDR1 MNHEY and CDR2 SVGEGT. Losses at the gene ends were 2 bases for V and 4 bases for J; bases not matched to a gene: 10. DNA of the CDR3: TGTGCCAGCAGTTACCACCCCCGGACAGGGGGCATGTACGAGCAGTACTTC. Residues: CASSYHPRTGGMYEQYF.

The chain combines TRBV29-1 with TRBJ1-1; a possible D gene is TRBD1 (5 bases). With 2 bases removed from V and 4 bases from J, the gap between germline ends came to 14 bases. The CDR3 loop spans 14 amino acids. The germline V gene encodes CDR1 SQVTM and CDR2 ANQGSEA. The CDR3 here is CSVEPGTPGTEAFF. In DNA form, the CDR3 reads TGCAGCGTTGAACCCGGGACTCCCGGCACTGAAGCTTTCTTT.

The chain joins TRBV9 to TRBJ2-1; TRBD1 might be the D (5 bases). V was trimmed by 0 bases and J by 3 bases, leaving 10 bases between them. The length of the CDR3 is 15 residues. Germline CDR1 and CDR2: SGDLS and YYNGEE. CDR3 nucleotide sequence: TGTGCCAGCAGCGTAGGACAGTGGGGCTACAATGAGCAGTTCTTC. Its translation is CASSVGQWGYNEQFF.

The rearrangement joins TRBV10-2 to TRBJ2-4; TRBD1 aligns across 7 bases. Trimming took 0 bases from V and 8 from J; bases not matched to a gene: 10. Per germline, CDR1 WSHSY and CDR2 SAAADI. CDR3 length: 16 residues. The CDR3 bases are TGCGCCAGCAGTGAGTCCCCTCGGACAGGACGGGACATTCAGTACTTC. Amino acid sequence: CASSESPRTGRDIQYF.

This chain uses TRBV9 with TRBJ2-7, with 7 nucleotides matching TRBD1. The CDR3 totals 14 residues. V trimming: 4 bases; J trimming: 5 bases; junction bases outside the gene matches: 9. Germline CDR1 is SGDLS and CDR2 is YYNGEE. As DNA, the CDR3 is TGTGCCAGCAGCCCCCGAGAGGGGGCCCACGAGCAGTACTTC. It encodes CASSPREGAHEQYF.

This chain joins TRBV7-8 and TRBJ1-5; D ambiguous. Trimming pared 2 bases from V and 8 bases from J, leaving 13 bases between. The CDR3 runs to 14 residues. Germline V gene lookup returns CDR1 SGHVS and CDR2 FQNEAQ. Here the CDR3 reads CASSLKGGSEPQHF. DNA of the CDR3: TGTGCCAGCAGCTTAAAAGGAGGGTCGGAGCCCCAGCATTTT.

The genes are TRBV11-3 and TRBJ1-1; no clear D. The germline V gene has CDR1 SGHNT and CDR2 YENEEA. Trimming took 10 bases from V and 2 from J, leaving 11 bases between them. This CDR3 is built from 12 residues. The CDR3 loop is CATGTGNTEAFF. The DNA of the CDR3 is TGTGCCACCGGTACGGGAAACACTGAAGCTTTCTTT.

The chain carries TRBV18 and TRBJ1-2; 7 bases fit TRBD1. Germline-derived CDR1 and CDR2 are KGHSH and LQKENI. Trimming took 5 bases from V and 6 from J; bases not matched to a gene: 9. The CDR3 is 14 residues long. The CDR3 region has the DNA TGTGCCAGCTCAGAACAGGGGCAAAACAATGGCTACACCTTC. It yields the protein CASSEQGQNNGYTF.

The chain employs TRBV6-8 and TRBJ2-2; 8 nucleotides align to TRBD1. The CDR3 length is 14 residues. Per the germline V gene, CDR1 is MNHGY and CDR2 is SAAAGT. With 6 bases clipped from V and 4 bases from J, the junction kept 4 bases outside the gene matches. CDR3 amino acids: CASRYTGGTGELFF. The CDR3, as DNA: TGTGCCAGCAGATACACAGGGGGCACCGGGGAGCTGTTTTTT.

V usage is TRBV9 and J usage is TRBJ1-5, with D tentatively TRBD1 (5 bases). CDR1 is SGDLS, CDR2 YYNGEE, per germline. The V end lost 10 bases, the J end lost 2 bases, and 10 bases lay between the germline ends. The CDR3 extends over 12 amino acids. The CDR3 sequence: CAPKGGNQPQHF. The CDR3 coding sequence is TGTGCCCCCAAAGGGGGCAATCAGCCCCAGCATTTT.

The genes are TRBV11-1 and TRBJ2-7, with D perhaps matching TRBD1 (5 bases). Germline values: CDR1 SGHAT, CDR2 FQDESV (reference sequence). Trimming took off 5 bases at V and 3 bases at J, with 17 bases between the two ends. The CDR3 consists of 15 residues. The CDR3 nucleotides read TGTGCCAGCAGCCCGGACACGGGTTCCTACTACGAGCAGTACTTC. Translated, it gives CASSPDTGSYYEQYF.

This clone was found a few times. Other DNA sequences in the sample encode the same CDR3. V gene TRBV18 combines with J gene TRBJ1-1, with D possibly matching TRBD1 (6 bases). Germline CDR1 reads KGHSH; CDR2 reads LQKENI. This CDR3 is 13 amino acids long. V lost 3 bases and J 3 bases, leaving 8 bases between the germline ends. CDR3 region: CASSPAGDTEAFF. CDR3 coding DNA: TGTGCCAGCTCACCGGCAGGGGACACTGAAGCTTTCTTT.

V is TRBV7-2 and J is TRBJ2-5; 8 bases agree with TRBD1. The CDR3 covers 16 residues. Unmatched junction bases numbered 10, after V lost 2 bases and J lost 5 bases. Germline CDR1 and CDR2: SGHTA and FQGNSA. The chain's CDR3 is CASSLRTGMFRETQYF. The CDR3 nucleotides read TGTGCCAGCAGCTTACGGACAGGGATGTTTAGGGAGACCCAGTACTTC.

In the case of this clone: The same CDR3 also results from other DNA sequences found in this sample. The chain couples TRBV10-3 to TRBJ1-1; D remains ambiguous. The V gene lost 7 bases and the J gene lost 0 bases, with 12 bases spanning the gap. This CDR3 has 14 amino acids. Germline CDR1 and CDR2: ENHRY and SYGVKD. In DNA form, the CDR3 reads TGTGCCATCACTAGAGATAGACTGAACACTGAAGCTTTCTTT. Translating it yields CAITRDRLNTEAFF.

The chain employs TRBV12-5 and TRBJ1-1; a possible D gene is TRBD1 (5 bases). The CDR3 consists of 13 residues. Germline V CDR1 and CDR2: LGHNT, FRNRAP. Trimming left V 5 bases short and J 4 bases short, with 11 bases between. CDR3 DNA: TGTGCTAGTGGTATCTCCGGGGGCACTGAAGCTTTCTTT. Translated, it gives CASGISGGTEAFF.

The chain uses TRBV28 and TRBJ1-2; D not resolved. Germline loops: CDR1 MDHEN, CDR2 SYDVKM. V lost 6 bases and J 8 bases, leaving 10 bases between the germline ends. This CDR3 contains 11 residues. For the CDR3, the DNA is TGTGCCAGCAGCTTAACGGAGGGCTACACCTTC. Translated, it gives CASSLTEGYTF.

The CDR3 DNA reads as TGTGCCTGGACGAACAGGGAGCTGAACTATGGCTACACCTTC. Translation gives CAWTNRELNYGYTF. This chain uses TRBV30 with TRBJ1-2; D may be TRBD1 (6 bases). CDR1 is GTSNPN and CDR2 is SVGIG in the germline V gene (reference sequence). The germline V and J ends were trimmed by 4 bases and 2 bases, with 14 bases remaining between them. The CDR3 totals 14 residues.

With regard to this clone: The same CDR3 arises from other DNA sequences in this sample as well. The chain has TRBV9 and TRBJ1-2; D might be TRBD1 (6 bases). This CDR3 contains 13 residues. Germline loops: CDR1 SGDLS, CDR2 YYNGEE. Trimming pared 0 bases from V and 4 bases from J, leaving 7 bases between. The CDR3 sequence is CASSVVGGYGYTF. In DNA, the CDR3 is TGTGCCAGCAGCGTAGTAGGGGGCTATGGCTACACCTTC.

The genes are TRBV7-2 and TRBJ1-5; D might be TRBD1 (6 bases). Germline V CDR1 and CDR2: SGHTA, FQGNSA. V lost 5 bases to trimming and J lost 5 bases, with 10 bases between them. CDR3 length: 13 residues. CDR3 coding DNA: TGTGCCAGCAGCCCCTACAGGGATCAGCCCCAGCATTTT. Translated: CASSPYRDQPQHF.

The chain recombines TRBV30 with TRBJ2-2; no firm D call. CDR1 is GTSNPN and CDR2 is SVGIG in the germline V gene (reference sequence). V was clipped by 1 base and J by 5 bases, with 5 bases between them. The CDR3 is made up of 12 amino acids. The CDR3 nucleotides are TGTGCCTGGAGTGCCCAAACCGGGGAGCTGTTTTTT. It is translated as CAWSAQTGELFF.

The chain uses TRBV5-6 and TRBJ2-2; 12 bases agree with TRBD2. V lost 3 bases to trimming and J lost 2 bases; unmatched junction nucleotides: 5. Looked up from germline, CDR1 is SGHDT and CDR2 is YYEEEE. There are 17 residues in the CDR3. CDR3 residues: CASSSGLAGTNTGELFF. DNA of the CDR3: TGTGCCAGCAGCTCGGGACTAGCGGGTACTAACACCGGGGAGCTGTTTTTT.

This chain joins TRBV3-1 (or the pseudogene TRBV3-2) and TRBJ2-7; the match to TRBD2 covers 7 bases. With 4 bases clipped from V and 0 bases from J, the junction kept 9 bases outside the gene matches. The germline V gene encodes CDR1 LGHDT and CDR2 YNNKEL (reference sequence). The CDR3 totals 16 residues. CDR3 in DNA: TGTGCCAGCAGCCTGCTGACTAGCCCCAACTCCTACGAGCAGTACTTC. It yields the protein CASSLLTSPNSYEQYF.